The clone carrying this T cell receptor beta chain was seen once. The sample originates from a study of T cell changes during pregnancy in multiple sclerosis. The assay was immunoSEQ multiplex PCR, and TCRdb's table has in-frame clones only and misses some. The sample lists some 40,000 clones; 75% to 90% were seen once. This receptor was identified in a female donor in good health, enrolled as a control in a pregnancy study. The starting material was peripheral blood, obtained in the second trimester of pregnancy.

The CDR3 DNA reads TGTGCCAGCAGTCGGGACAGGCAAGATACGCAGTATTTT. Translating gives CASSRDRQDTQYF. The V and J genes are TRBV9 and TRBJ2-3; TRBD1 matches 8 bases. This CDR3 contains 13 residues. Trimming cost V 5 bases and J 5 bases; bases outside gene matches: 4. Germline V CDR1 and CDR2: SGDLS, YYNGEE. The variable domain in full, completed from reference TRBV9 and TRBJ2-3, reads DSGVTQTPKHLITATGQRVTLRCSPRSGDLSVYWYQQSLDQGLQFLIQYYNGEERAKGNILERFSAQQFPDLHSELNLSSLELGDSALYFCASSRDRQDTQYFGPGTRLTVL.